This TCR beta chain was recovered during a study of T-cell reconstitution after alpha-beta-depleted transplantation in children. The V end lost 3 bases, the J end lost 4 bases, and 9 bases lay between the germline ends. The CDR3 is 13 amino acids. Germline V CDR1 and CDR2: LGHDT, YNNKEL (reference sequence). Unique molecular identifiers were incorporated during preparation of the TCRbeta library. TCRdb called the PCR reads again in MiXCR, with one record for every CDR3 protein. Of nearly 550,000 distinct CDR3 sequences listed, about 18% are singletons. This chain connects TRBV3-1 to TRBJ1-2; D remains unclear. The clonotype comes from a human donor who donated a stem cell graft to a child with acute lymphoblastic leukemia. The sample consisted of PBMCs from the stem cell graft donor, taken from the stem cell graft. The CDR3 DNA sequence: TGTGCCAGCAGCCAGGCCGTTTCCTATGGCTACACCTTC. Translated: CASSQAVSYGYTF.